These 8 T cell receptor beta chains came from one sample sequenced in a study of blood T cells in healthy people across ages. A sample-barcoded 5' primer and a J-beta primer mix were used in a second PCR of about 7 to 12 cycles. TCRdb reanalysed the 5' RACE reads using MiXCR and keeps one entry per CDR3 protein. The repertoire includes about 1,800,000 distinct CDR3 sequences, 28% of them detected once, and less than 9.5% sits in the top ten. Material for sequencing was blood. The receptor source for this set is a woman aged 25 to 45 in good health.

This clonotype was seen once. The chain has TRBV6-1 and TRBJ1-1; D gene unclear. CDR3 length: 14 amino acids. The germline V gene has CDR1 MNHNS and CDR2 SASEGT. V dropped 4 bases and J dropped 3 bases, with 12 bases sitting between them. CDR3 in amino acids: CASSVRQEHTEAFF. As DNA, the CDR3 is TGTGCCAGCAGTGTCCGACAAGAGCACACTGAAGCTTTCTTT.

In regard to this clonotype: At one end, the junction sequence differs from germline, possibly due to a read error. The rearrangement links TRBV28 to TRBJ1-4, with 12 positions matching TRBD1. Germline-derived CDR1 and CDR2 are MDHEN and SYDVKM. The CDR3 has 19 residues. The CDR3 DNA reads TGTGCCAACAGTTTATTTTGGGGACAGGGGGCGCGTTCTAATGAAAAACTGTTTTTT. This sequence encodes CANSLFWGQGARSNEKLFF.

The V and J genes are TRBV6-1 and TRBJ2-7; possible D gene TRBD2, 6 bases. V dropped 2 bases and J dropped 7 bases, with 18 bases sitting between them. This CDR3 comprises 15 residues. The germline V gene has CDR1 MNHNS and CDR2 SASEGT. The CDR3 is CASSETRGAYNEQYF. The DNA for the CDR3 is TGTGCCAGCAGTGAAACTCGCGGGGCATACAATGAGCAGTACTTC.

This clonotype was detected a few times. The V and J genes are TRBV5-1 and TRBJ2-3, with 7 bases fitting TRBD2. Germline V gives CDR1 SGHRS, CDR2 YFSETQ. The CDR3 has 15 amino acids. V lost 4 bases, J lost 5 bases, and 10 bases stayed unmatched. The CDR3: CASSLGAGIIDTQYF. CDR3 bases: TGCGCCAGCAGCCTGGGAGCGGGGATCATAGATACGCAGTATTTT.

The CDR3 protein is CSARDRVHEQYF. CDR3 DNA: TGCAGTGCTAGGGACAGGGTCCACGAGCAGTACTTC. The genes are TRBV20-1 and TRBJ2-7, with TRBD1 matching 8 bases. Germline trimming cut 3 bases from V and 5 bases from J; bases unmatched to any gene: 3. The CDR3 spans 12 residues. Germline lookup yields CDR1 DFQATT and CDR2 SNEGSKA (reference sequence).

A note on this clonotype: A read error may produce the germline difference seen at one junction end. The J gene is TRBJ1-4, the V gene TRBV10-3; D is undetermined. The CDR3 covers 14 residues. Germline V gene data show CDR1 as ENHRY and CDR2 as SYGVKD. The CDR3 spells CATRKTSGNEKLFF. The CDR3 region has the DNA TGTGCCACCAGAAAGACGTCAGGAAATGAGAAACTGTTTTTT.

This clonotype was detected only a few times. The V gene is TRBV5-1, the J gene TRBJ1-4, with D maybe TRBD1 (6 bases). The V gene's germline CDR1 is SGHRS and CDR2 YFSETQ. The CDR3 is made up of 14 amino acids. V was cut by 1 base and J by 8 bases, with 12 bases left in between. The chain's CDR3 is CASSLYGGREKLFF. As DNA, the CDR3 is TGCGCCAGCAGCTTGTACGGGGGGCGAGAAAAACTGTTTTTT.

The chain uses TRBV2 and TRBJ2-1; TRBD2 matches 11 bases. With V trimmed by 6 bases and J by 3 bases, 7 bases remained unmatched. Germline V CDR1 and CDR2: SNHLY, FYNNEI. This CDR3 region has 16 residues. This CDR3 reads CASSGGTSGHYNEQFF. The CDR3 nucleotides read TGTGCCAGCAGCGGGGGGACTAGCGGACACTACAATGAGCAGTTCTTC.